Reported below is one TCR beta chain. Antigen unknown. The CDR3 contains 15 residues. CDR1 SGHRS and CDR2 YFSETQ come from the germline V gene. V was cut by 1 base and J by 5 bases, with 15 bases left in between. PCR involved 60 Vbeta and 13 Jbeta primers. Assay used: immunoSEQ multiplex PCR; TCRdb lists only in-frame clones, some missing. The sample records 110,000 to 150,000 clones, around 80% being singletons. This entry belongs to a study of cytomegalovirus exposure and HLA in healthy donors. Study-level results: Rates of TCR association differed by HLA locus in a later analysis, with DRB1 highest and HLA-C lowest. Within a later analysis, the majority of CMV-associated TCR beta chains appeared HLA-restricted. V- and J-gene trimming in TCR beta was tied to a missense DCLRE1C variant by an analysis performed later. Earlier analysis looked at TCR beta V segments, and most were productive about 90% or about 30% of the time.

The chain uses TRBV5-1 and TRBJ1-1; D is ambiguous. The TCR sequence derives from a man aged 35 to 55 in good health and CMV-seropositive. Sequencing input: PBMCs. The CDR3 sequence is CASSLRGGSGTEAFF. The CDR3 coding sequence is TGCGCCAGCAGCTTGCGGGGTGGGTCTGGGACTGAAGCTTTCTTT.